Listed here is a single T cell receptor beta chain. Its antigen is not known. TCRdb's table, derived via immunoSEQ multiplex PCR, lists solely in-frame clones and lacks some. The sample holds some 40,000 clones, about 78% seen once. This specimen belongs to a study of T cell responses to AZD1222 COVID-19 vaccine. The wider study: Investigators merged groups given second doses at roughly 4 or roughly 12 weeks.

General study findings and limits: Donors, mostly white British, included more females; clonal diversity was possibly underestimated. Two doses of AZD1222 preceded a rise in Spike-specific TCR breadth and depth. Targeting of unmutated variant regions was reportedly seen in nearly half of spike-specific TCRs.

V was cut by 0 bases and J by 2 bases, with 11 bases left in between. This CDR3 comprises 15 residues. From germline, CDR1 is LGHNA and CDR2 YNFKEQ. The chain couples TRBV4-2 to TRBJ2-7; unclear D gene. The source is an adult in good health. Sequencing used peripheral blood, obtained on day 0 of AZD1222 vaccination. The DNA for the CDR3 is TGTGCCAGCAGCCAAGATATGAACGCCGCCTACGAGCAGTACTTC. Translating gives CASSQDMNAAYEQYF.